These T cell receptor beta chains were read from a single sample in a study of identifying expanded T cells in peripheral blood. Only in-frame clones appear in the TCRdb table, and some are missing; sequencing was by immunoSEQ multiplex PCR. The sample includes about 98,000 clones, about 91% of them seen just once. The sequenced sample consisted of blood. These receptors originate from a person between 18 and 75 years old in good health. Each CDR3 is given with its conserved first and last residue. The D gene is left open where the match is weak. Only some rows state a clone size, as once, few, many or a class for expanded clones.

>TRBV25-1|TRBJ1-4|.|TRBD1
CASSEWGTGDEKLFF
TGTGCCAGCAGTGAATGGGGAACAGGGGATGAAAAACTGTTTTTT
>TRBV4-1|TRBJ2-7|.|TRBD1
CASSNPGTGQYEQYF
TGCGCCAGCAGCAACCCCGGGACAGGACAGTACGAGCAGTACTTC
>TRBV14|TRBJ2-7|many|TRBD1
CASSPDRIEQYF
TGTGCCAGCAGCCCGGACAGGATTGAGCAGTACTTC
>TRBV27|TRBJ2-1|once|TRBD1
CASNPGTETYNEQFF
TGTGCCAGCAACCCCGGGACAGAAACCTACAATGAGCAGTTCTTC
>TRBV2|TRBJ2-7|.|TRBD1
CASDPTGQGYEQYF
TGTGCCAGCGACCCTACAGGACAGGGCTACGAGCAGTACTTC
>TRBV5-4|TRBJ2-5|.|.
CASSLRETQYF
TGTGCCAGCAGCTTGCGAGAGACCCAGTACTTC
>TRBV7-3|TRBJ2-5|.|TRBD2
CASSPSGGETQYF
TGTGCCAGCAGCCCTAGCGGGGGAGAGACCCAGTACTTC
>TRBV18|TRBJ1-1|few|.
CASSPARLEHTEAFF
TGTGCCAGCTCACCAGCTAGACTTGAACACACTGAAGCTTTCTTT
>TRBV2|TRBJ2-5|.|TRBD1
CASTRTGRETQYF
TGTGCCAGCACTAGGACAGGGCGGGAGACCCAGTACTTC
>TRBV4-2|TRBJ2-7|.|.
CASSQEGQEQYF
TGTGCCAGCAGCCAAGAGGGTCAGGAGCAGTACTTC
>TRBV29-1|TRBJ2-5|.|TRBD1
CSVSGQVRLAQYF
TGCAGCGTTTCTGGACAGGTCCGGTTGGCCCAGTACTTC
>TRBV7-9|TRBJ1-1|.|.
CASSLRTNTEAFF
TGTGCCAGCAGCTTAAGGACGAACACTGAAGCTTTCTTT
>TRBV29-1|TRBJ1-5|.|.
CSVGEGVEPQHF
TGCAGCGTTGGGGAAGGCGTAGAGCCCCAGCATTTT
>TRBV5-1|TRBJ1-1|.|.
CASSRGNGGTTEAFF
TGCGCCAGCAGCAGAGGGAACGGCGGGACAACTGAAGCTTTCTTT
>TRBV29-1|TRBJ2-3|.|.
CSVEAGYRGTDTQYF
TGCAGCGTTGAAGCCGGTTACAGGGGCACAGATACGCAGTATTTT
>TRBV7-9|TRBJ1-2|.|.
CASSLDGPYGYTF
TGTGCCAGCAGCTTAGACGGACCCTATGGCTACACCTTC
>TRBV14|TRBJ1-4|.|.
CASSRGLNEKLFF
TGTGCCAGCAGCCGAGGTCTTAATGAAAAACTGTTTTTT
>TRBV2|TRBJ2-3|.|.
CASRPRTTSTDTQYF
TGTGCCAGCAGACCAAGGACTACCAGCACAGATACGCAGTATTTT
>TRBV10-3|TRBJ1-4|once|.
CAISQRPNEKLFF
TGTGCCATCAGTCAGAGGCCTAATGAAAAACTGTTTTTT
>TRBV11-2|TRBJ2-1|.|.
CASSLNTGASYNEQFF
TGTGCCAGCAGCTTGAATACGGGGGCCTCCTACAATGAGCAGTTCTTC
>TRBV18|TRBJ1-1|.|.
CASSPFGQNTEAFF
TGTGCCAGCTCACCCTTTGGACAGAACACTGAAGCTTTCTTT
>TRBV30|TRBJ1-3|.|.
CAWSPMTVLSGNTIYF
TGTGCCTGGAGTCCAATGACGGTTCTCTCTGGAAACACCATATATTTT